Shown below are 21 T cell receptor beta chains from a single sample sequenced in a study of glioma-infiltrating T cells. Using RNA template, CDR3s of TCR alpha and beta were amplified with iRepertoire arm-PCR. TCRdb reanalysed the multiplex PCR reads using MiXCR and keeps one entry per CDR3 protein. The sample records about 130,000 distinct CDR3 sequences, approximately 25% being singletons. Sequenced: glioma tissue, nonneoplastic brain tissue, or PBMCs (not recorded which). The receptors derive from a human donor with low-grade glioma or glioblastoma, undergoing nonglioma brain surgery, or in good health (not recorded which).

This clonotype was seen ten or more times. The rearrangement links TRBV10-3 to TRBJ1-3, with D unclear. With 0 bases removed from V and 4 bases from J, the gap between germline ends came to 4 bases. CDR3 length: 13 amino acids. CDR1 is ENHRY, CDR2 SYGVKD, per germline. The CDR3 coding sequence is TGTGCCATCAGTGAGTCGAGGGGAAACACCATATATTTT. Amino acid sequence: CAISESRGNTIYF.

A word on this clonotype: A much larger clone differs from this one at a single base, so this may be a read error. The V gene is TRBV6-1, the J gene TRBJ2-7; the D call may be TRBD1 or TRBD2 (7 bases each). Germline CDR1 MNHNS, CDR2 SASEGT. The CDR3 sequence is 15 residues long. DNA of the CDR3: TGTGCCAGCAGTTACGCGGGGGACAGCTCCTACGGGCAGTACTTC. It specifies CASSYAGDSSYGQYF.

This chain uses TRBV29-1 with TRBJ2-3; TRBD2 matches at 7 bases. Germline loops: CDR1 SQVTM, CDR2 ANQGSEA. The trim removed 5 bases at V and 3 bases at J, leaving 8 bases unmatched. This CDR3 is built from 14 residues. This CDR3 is CSVLGLERTDTQYF. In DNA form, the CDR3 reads TGCAGCGTTCTTGGACTAGAAAGAACAGATACGCAGTATTTT.

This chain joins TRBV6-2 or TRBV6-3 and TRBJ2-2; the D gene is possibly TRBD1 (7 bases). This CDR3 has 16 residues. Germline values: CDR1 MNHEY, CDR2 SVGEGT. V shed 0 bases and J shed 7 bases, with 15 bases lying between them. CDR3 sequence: CASSYSIGQGGGELFF. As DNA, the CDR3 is TGTGCCAGCAGTTACTCGATCGGGCAGGGGGGCGGGGAGCTGTTTTTT.

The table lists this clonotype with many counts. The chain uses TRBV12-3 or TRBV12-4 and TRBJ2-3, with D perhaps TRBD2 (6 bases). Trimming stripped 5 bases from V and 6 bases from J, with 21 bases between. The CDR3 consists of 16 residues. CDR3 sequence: CASSLVAVLAGDTQYF. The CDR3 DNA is TGTGCCAGCAGTCTGGTAGCGGTACTGGCTGGGGATACGCAGTATTTT.

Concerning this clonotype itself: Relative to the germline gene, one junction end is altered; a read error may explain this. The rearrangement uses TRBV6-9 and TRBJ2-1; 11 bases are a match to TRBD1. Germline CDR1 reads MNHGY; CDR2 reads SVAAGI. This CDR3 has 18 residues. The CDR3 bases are TGTGCCGGCAGTTACGAAACAGGACAGGGGGCTAGCTACAATCAGCAGTTCTTC. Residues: CAGSYETGQGASYNQQFF.

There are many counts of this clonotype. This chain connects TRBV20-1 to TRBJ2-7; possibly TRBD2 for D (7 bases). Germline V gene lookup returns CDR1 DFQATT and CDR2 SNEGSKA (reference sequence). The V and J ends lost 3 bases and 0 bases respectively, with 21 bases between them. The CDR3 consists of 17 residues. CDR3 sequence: CSARGVRGGYGSYEQYF. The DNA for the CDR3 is TGCAGTGCTAGGGGGGTAAGGGGGGGTTATGGCTCCTACGAGCAGTACTTC.

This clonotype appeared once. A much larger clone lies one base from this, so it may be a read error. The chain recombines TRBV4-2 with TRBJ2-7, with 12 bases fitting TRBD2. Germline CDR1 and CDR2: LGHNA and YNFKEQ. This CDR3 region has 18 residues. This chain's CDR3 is CARSQEGLAGGPGYEQYF. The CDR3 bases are TGTGCCAGAAGCCAAGAAGGTCTAGCGGGAGGGCCAGGCTACGAGCAGTACTTC.

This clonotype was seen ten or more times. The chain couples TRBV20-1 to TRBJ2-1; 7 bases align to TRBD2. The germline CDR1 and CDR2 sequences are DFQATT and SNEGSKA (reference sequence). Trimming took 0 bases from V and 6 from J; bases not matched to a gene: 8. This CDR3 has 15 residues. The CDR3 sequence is CSAREAGRGVNEQFF. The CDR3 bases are TGCAGTGCTAGAGAGGCAGGTCGGGGGGTCAATGAGCAGTTCTTC.

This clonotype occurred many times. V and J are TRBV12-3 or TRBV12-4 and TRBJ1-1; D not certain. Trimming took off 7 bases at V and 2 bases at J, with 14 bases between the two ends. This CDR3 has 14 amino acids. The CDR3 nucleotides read TGTGCCAGCACCTATACACAGTCAAACACTGAAGCTTTCTTT. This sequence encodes CASTYTQSNTEAFF.

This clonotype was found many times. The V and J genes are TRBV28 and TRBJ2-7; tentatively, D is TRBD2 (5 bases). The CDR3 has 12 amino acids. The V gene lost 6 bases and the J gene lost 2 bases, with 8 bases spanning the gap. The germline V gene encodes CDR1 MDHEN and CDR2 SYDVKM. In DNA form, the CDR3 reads TGTGCCAGCAGACCCGGGACCTACGAGCAGTACTTC. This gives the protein CASRPGTYEQYF.

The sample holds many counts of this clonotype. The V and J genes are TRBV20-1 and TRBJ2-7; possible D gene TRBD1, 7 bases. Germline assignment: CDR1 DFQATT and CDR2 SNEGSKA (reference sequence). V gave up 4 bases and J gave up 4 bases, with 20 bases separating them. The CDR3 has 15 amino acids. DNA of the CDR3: TGCAGTGCTAAGGAGGGGGCTAGCGTTGAATACGAGCAGTACTTC. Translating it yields CSAKEGASVEYEQYF.

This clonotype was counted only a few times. CDR3: CASSVPQGADTQYF. The CDR3 region has the DNA TGTGCCAGTAGTGTACCGCAGGGAGCAGATACGCAGTATTTT. The chain has TRBV19 and TRBJ2-3; perhaps D is TRBD1 or TRBD2 (5 bases each). This CDR3 contains 14 residues. The germline V and J ends were trimmed by 5 bases and 4 bases, with 13 bases remaining between them. The germline CDR1 and CDR2 sequences are LNHDA and SQIVND (reference sequence).

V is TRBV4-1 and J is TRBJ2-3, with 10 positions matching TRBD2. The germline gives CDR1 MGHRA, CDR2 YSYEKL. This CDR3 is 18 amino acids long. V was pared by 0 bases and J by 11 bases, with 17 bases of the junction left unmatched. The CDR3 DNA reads TGCGCCAGCAGCCAAGATCAAGGACTAGCGGAGCGCCCCTATATGCAGTATTTT. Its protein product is CASSQDQGLAERPYMQYF.

CDR3 sequence (DNA): TGCAGCGTTGGAGTTGGAGACTACAATGAGCAGTTCTTC. It is translated as CSVGVGDYNEQFF. The chain links TRBV29-1 to TRBJ2-1; D gene uncertain. Germline values: CDR1 SQVTM, CDR2 ANQGSEA. V dropped 4 bases and J dropped 3 bases, with 10 bases sitting between them. The CDR3 consists of 13 residues.

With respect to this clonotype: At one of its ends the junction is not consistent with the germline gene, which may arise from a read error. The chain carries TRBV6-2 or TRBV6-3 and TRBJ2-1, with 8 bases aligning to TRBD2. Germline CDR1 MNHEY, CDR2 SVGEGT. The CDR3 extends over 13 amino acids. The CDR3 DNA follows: TGTGCCAGAAGTTACGGGGGGGAGAATGAGCAGTTCTTC. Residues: CARSYGGENEQFF.

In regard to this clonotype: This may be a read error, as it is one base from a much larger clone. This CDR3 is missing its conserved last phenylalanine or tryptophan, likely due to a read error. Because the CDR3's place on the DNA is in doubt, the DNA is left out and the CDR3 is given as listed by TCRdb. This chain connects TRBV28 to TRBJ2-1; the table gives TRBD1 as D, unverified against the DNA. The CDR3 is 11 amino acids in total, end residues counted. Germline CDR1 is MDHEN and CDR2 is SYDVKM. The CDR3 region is CASSPSTGRIL.

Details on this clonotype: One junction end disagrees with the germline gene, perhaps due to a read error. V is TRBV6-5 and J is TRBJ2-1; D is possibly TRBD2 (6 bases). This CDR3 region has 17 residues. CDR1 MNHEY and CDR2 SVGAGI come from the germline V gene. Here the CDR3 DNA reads TGTGCCAGCAGTTTACCGATTACGGGAGCCCCCTACAATGAGCTGTTCTTC. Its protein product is CASSLPITGAPYNELFF.

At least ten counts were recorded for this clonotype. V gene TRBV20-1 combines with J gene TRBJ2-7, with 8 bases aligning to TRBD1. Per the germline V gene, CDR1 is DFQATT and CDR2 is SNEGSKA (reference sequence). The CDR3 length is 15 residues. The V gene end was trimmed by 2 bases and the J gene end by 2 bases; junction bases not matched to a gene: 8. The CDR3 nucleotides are TGCAGTGCTAGATTGAAAGGGACAGGCGCCTACGAGCAGTACTTC. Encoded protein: CSARLKGTGAYEQYF.

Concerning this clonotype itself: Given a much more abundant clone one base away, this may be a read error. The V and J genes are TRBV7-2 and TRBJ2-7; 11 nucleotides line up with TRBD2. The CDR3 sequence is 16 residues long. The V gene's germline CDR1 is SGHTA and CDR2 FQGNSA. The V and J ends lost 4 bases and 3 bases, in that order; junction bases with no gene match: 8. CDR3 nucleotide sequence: TGTGCCAGCAGCTGGGGGGGGACTAGCGGAAGCTACGAGCAGTACTTC. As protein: CASSWGGTSGSYEQYF.

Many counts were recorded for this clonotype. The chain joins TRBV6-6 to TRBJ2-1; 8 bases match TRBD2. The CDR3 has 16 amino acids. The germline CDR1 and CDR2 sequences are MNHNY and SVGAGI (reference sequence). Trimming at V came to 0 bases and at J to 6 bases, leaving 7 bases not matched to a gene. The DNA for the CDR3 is TGTGCCAGCAGTTACTCTAGCGGGGAAGCAGGCAATGAGCAGTTCTTC. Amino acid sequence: CASSYSSGEAGNEQFF.